What follows are 31 T cell receptor beta chains derived from one specimen sequenced in a study of blood T cells in healthy people across ages. The authors ran a second PCR of about 6 to 11 cycles using a sample-barcoded 5' primer and a J-beta primer mix. Each CDR3 protein is one row after TCRdb ran MiXCR on the 5' RACE reads. The repertoire includes 750,000 to 950,000 distinct CDR3 sequences, about 28% of them detected once, and 10% to 13% sits in the top ten. These data were also reused for a study on T cells of mothers and their children.

Sequenced input: blood. The receptor set was obtained from a woman aged 40 to 55 in good health.

The count of this clonotype is one. J is TRBJ2-3 and V is TRBV6-1; D possibly matches TRBD1 or TRBD2 (6 bases each). Germline CDR1 reads MNHNS; CDR2 reads SASEGT. This CDR3 comprises 18 residues. The V gene lost 8 bases and the J gene lost 0 bases, with 24 bases spanning the gap. CDR3: CASAEGETGAPSTDTQYF. The CDR3 bases are TGTGCCAGCGCGGAGGGGGAGACCGGGGCTCCTAGCACAGATACGCAGTATTTT.

As concerns this clonotype: An end of the junction differs from the germline gene, which may be a read error. The chain uses TRBV7-9 and TRBJ2-1; the D gene is possibly TRBD1 (5 bases). The germline V gene encodes CDR1 SEHNR and CDR2 FQNEAQ (reference sequence). The CDR3 totals 13 residues. For the CDR3, the DNA is TGTGCCAACAGCTTAGTCAGGGCTAATGAGCAGTTCTTC. Its protein product is CANSLVRANEQFF.

This clonotype was seen once. The junction departs from germline at one end; a sequencing error may be responsible. The V gene is TRBV7-2, the J gene TRBJ1-1; possibly TRBD1 for D (6 bases). The CDR3 spans 17 residues. CDR1 and CDR2 from the germline V gene are SGHTA and FQGNSA. DNA of the CDR3: TGTGCCGGCAGCTTGGGGGGGCCCCATACCCGGAACACTGAAGCTTTCTTT. Amino acids: CAGSLGGPHTRNTEAFF.

In its sample, this clonotype was seen a few times. V and J are TRBV27 and TRBJ2-7, with 12 bases matching TRBD2. The CDR3 covers 15 residues. J gave up 4 bases and V 6 bases, and 7 bases lay outside the gene matches. Germline V CDR1 and CDR2: MNHEY, SMNVEV (reference sequence). CDR3 region: CASREETSGGYEQYF. The CDR3 DNA reads as TGTGCCAGCAGAGAAGAGACTAGCGGGGGTTACGAGCAGTACTTC.

This clonotype was counted a few times. One junction end disagrees with the germline gene, perhaps due to a read error. This chain joins TRBV7-2 and TRBJ2-2; TRBD2 agrees at 9 bases. CDR3 length equals 15 residues. Germline CDR1 and CDR2: SGHTA and FQGNSA. The CDR3 loop is CASSPLAGNPGELFF. The CDR3 nucleotides read TGTGCCAGCAGCCCGCTAGCGGGGAACCCCGGGGAGCTGTTTTTT. Drawing the rest from reference TRBV7-2 and TRBJ2-2, the complete variable domain is GAGVSQSPSNKVTEKGKDVELRCDPISGHTALYWYRQSLGQGLEFLIYFQGNSAPDKSGLPSDRFSAERTGGSVSTLTIQRTQQEDSAVYLCASSPLAGNPGELFFGEGSRLTVL.

The table lists this clonotype with many counts. V usage is TRBV6-5 and J usage is TRBJ1-2, with D unclear. The V gene's germline CDR1 is MNHEY and CDR2 SVGAGI. With 4 bases removed from V and 5 bases from J, the gap between germline ends came to 17 bases. The CDR3 totals 15 residues. This CDR3 reads CASSSSLRLAYGYTF. In DNA form, the CDR3 reads TGTGCCAGCAGTTCAAGCTTACGACTTGCTTATGGCTACACCTTC.

Concerning this clonotype: A much larger clone is a single base away; this may be a read error. V and J are TRBV12-3 or TRBV12-4 and TRBJ2-1; a weak D match, TRBD2 (5 bases). V was cut by 2 bases and J by 13 bases, with 12 bases left in between. CDR3 length: 12 residues. The CDR3 loop reads CASSLPGETQFF. The CDR3 nucleotides are TGTGCCAGCAGTTTACCCGGGGAGACCCAGTTCTTC.

The rearrangement joins TRBV7-9 to TRBJ2-1; TRBD2 matches 8 bases. In germline, CDR1 is SEHNR, CDR2 FQNEAQ (reference sequence). V was clipped by 1 base and J by 6 bases; unmatched bases: 8. CDR3 length: 16 residues. The CDR3 sequence is CASSLVGRGALNEQFF. Written as DNA, the CDR3 is TGTGCCAGCAGCTTAGTGGGGCGGGGGGCTCTCAATGAGCAGTTCTTC.

The chain combines TRBV2 with TRBJ2-7; TRBD1 is a possible D gene (6 bases). The CDR3 is 15 amino acids. Germline V lookup: CDR1 SNHLY, CDR2 FYNNEI. Trimming cost V 1 base and J 0 bases, with 10 bases left between them. The CDR3: CASSEGWGLSYEQYF. The CDR3 region has the DNA TGTGCCAGCAGTGAAGGTTGGGGGCTCTCCTACGAGCAGTACTTC.

This clonotype was counted only a few times. Sequence at one end of the junction differs from germline and may be a read error. The V call is TRBV20-1, the J call TRBJ2-6; maybe TRBD1 (5 bases). The germline V gene encodes CDR1 DFQATT and CDR2 SNEGSKA (reference sequence). The CDR3 loop spans 14 amino acids. CDR3 protein: CSASPHSGANVPTF. In DNA form, the CDR3 reads TGCAGTGCTAGCCCCCACTCTGGGGCCAACGTCCCGACTTTC.

This clonotype occurred many times. V and J are TRBV20-1 and TRBJ1-1, with 9 nucleotides matching TRBD1. Germline CDR1 DFQATT, CDR2 SNEGSKA (reference sequence). The CDR3 has 18 residues. V lost 5 bases, J lost 7 bases, and 23 bases stayed unmatched. CDR3: CSAQGPGTGRGGTLEAFF. CDR3 DNA: TGCAGTGCTCAAGGACCCGGGACAGGGAGAGGGGGGACACTTGAAGCTTTCTTT.

There are many counts of this clonotype. The chain links TRBV7-9 to TRBJ2-1; 7 bases agree with TRBD1. V was clipped by 10 bases and J by 1 base; unmatched bases: 4. The CDR3 runs to 13 residues. CDR1 and CDR2 (germline): SEHNR, FQNEAQ (reference sequence). The CDR3 loop is CATRDSSYNEQFF. CDR3 DNA: TGTGCCACCCGGGACAGTTCCTACAATGAGCAGTTCTTC.

This clonotype was recorded at least ten times. The chain couples TRBV5-6 to TRBJ1-2; 9 bases align to TRBD1. The CDR3 covers 15 residues. CDR1 and CDR2 (germline): SGHDT, YYEEEE. V lost 4 bases to trimming and J lost 6 bases; unmatched junction nucleotides: 10. The CDR3 DNA reads TGTGCCAGCAGCCTCCCGGGACAGGGATACAATGGCTACACCTTC. It codes for CASSLPGQGYNGYTF.

This rearrangement joins TRBV29-1 to TRBJ2-3; 11 bases line up with TRBD2. CDR3 length equals 15 residues. In germline, CDR1 is SQVTM, CDR2 ANQGSEA. V trimming: 7 bases; J trimming: 6 bases; junction bases outside the gene matches: 12. CDR3 residues: CSAERLAGGQDTQYF. DNA for the CDR3: TGCAGCGCCGAGAGGCTAGCGGGGGGTCAGGATACGCAGTATTTT.

This rearrangement joins TRBV12-3 or TRBV12-4 to TRBJ2-5, with TRBD1 matching 7 bases. The length of the CDR3 is 14 residues. The V segment lost 4 bases and the J segment 3 bases; nucleotides outside the gene matches: 5. CDR3: CASSSGTEKETQYF. CDR3 DNA: TGTGCCAGCAGTTCCGGGACAGAGAAAGAGACCCAGTACTTC.

This clonotype was seen repeatedly, ten times or more. V is TRBV6-4 and J is TRBJ1-2; 7 positions agree with TRBD1. Trimming removed 4 bases from V and 4 bases from J; junction bases left unmatched: 0. The CDR3 totals 12 residues. Germline assignment: CDR1 MRHNA and CDR2 SNTAGT. The CDR3 loop reads CASSGQGYGYTF. Here the CDR3 DNA reads TGTGCCAGCAGTGGACAGGGCTATGGCTACACCTTC.

This clonotype was seen repeatedly, ten times or more. This chain joins TRBV7-9 and TRBJ1-2; the D gene is possibly TRBD1 (6 bases). The V gene's germline CDR1 is SEHNR and CDR2 FQNEAQ (reference sequence). V lost 5 bases to trimming and J lost 5 bases, with 15 bases between them. This CDR3 is built from 14 residues. The CDR3 spells CASSPPGQTYGYTF. In DNA form, the CDR3 reads TGTGCCAGCAGCCCTCCCGGACAGACTTATGGCTACACCTTC.

The table lists this clonotype with many counts. This chain connects TRBV27 to TRBJ2-5, with 10 bases identical to TRBD1. The CDR3 contains 14 residues. Germline CDR1 and CDR2: MNHEY and SMNVEV (reference sequence). J gave up 6 bases and V 2 bases, and 3 bases lay outside the gene matches. In DNA, the CDR3 is TGTGCCAGCAGTTTAAGGGACAGGGGAAAGACCCAGTACTTC. Translation gives CASSLRDRGKTQYF.

The chain combines TRBV9 with TRBJ2-1, with 9 bases matching TRBD1. Germline CDR1 SGDLS, CDR2 YYNGEE. V was clipped by 3 bases and J by 5 bases; unmatched bases: 12. There are 17 residues in the CDR3. The CDR3 coding sequence is TGTGCCAGCAGCGCCCCCTACGGGGACAGGGCTAACAATGAGCAGTTCTTC. Translation gives CASSAPYGDRANNEQFF.

This clonotype was found many times. The chain combines TRBV3-1 with TRBJ1-4; 8 bases are shared with TRBD1. CDR1 and CDR2 from the germline V gene are LGHDT and YNNKEL (reference sequence). J lost 8 bases, V lost 4 bases, and 6 bases had no gene match. The CDR3 runs 14 residues. The CDR3 DNA sequence: TGTGCCAGCAGCCTGCGGACAGGGCAGGAAAAACTGTTTTTT. It yields the protein CASSLRTGQEKLFF.

This clonotype was seen many times. The chain joins TRBV18 to TRBJ2-3; D call uncertain. CDR3 length equals 14 residues. V was clipped by 2 bases and J by 1 base, with 7 bases between them. Germline V lookup: CDR1 KGHSH, CDR2 LQKENI. The CDR3 sequence is CASSPELRTDTQYF. The CDR3 DNA reads as TGTGCCAGCTCACCAGAACTACGCACAGATACGCAGTATTTT. The full variable domain, with the rest looked up from reference TRBV18 and TRBJ2-3, is NAGVMQNPRHLVRRRGQEARLRCSPMKGHSHVYWYRQLPEEGLKFMVYLQKENIIDESGMPKERFSAEFPKEGPSILRIQQVVRGDSAAYFCASSPELRTDTQYFGPGTRLTVL.

This sequence joins TRBV5-6 and TRBJ2-3; a possible D gene is TRBD1 (6 bases). Germline loops: CDR1 SGHDT, CDR2 YYEEEE. The CDR3 spans 17 residues. V dropped 0 bases and J dropped 1 base, with 15 bases sitting between them. CDR3 residues: CASSLVPTGSGTDTQYF. Written as DNA, the CDR3 is TGTGCCAGCAGCTTGGTACCAACAGGGTCTGGCACAGATACGCAGTATTTT.

This clonotype appeared many times. The chain joins TRBV10-3 to TRBJ2-5, with D possibly TRBD2 on 5 matching bases. Trimming pared 3 bases from V and 4 bases from J, leaving 18 bases between. The CDR3 runs 16 residues. Germline V gene lookup returns CDR1 ENHRY and CDR2 SYGVKD. The CDR3 spells CAISESERLSSETQYF. CDR3 in DNA: TGTGCCATCAGTGAATCGGAGCGGTTAAGTTCAGAGACCCAGTACTTC.

For this clonotype: One base away lies a much larger clone, so this may be a sequencing read error. The V and J genes are TRBV24-1 and TRBJ2-5; D not certain. This CDR3 contains 12 residues. Per germline, CDR1 KGHDR and CDR2 SFDVKD. CDR3 protein: CATGTEEEAQYF. Written as DNA, the CDR3 is TGTGCCACCGGAACAGAGGAAGAGGCCCAGTACTTC.

There are a few counts of this clonotype. The chain combines TRBV5-1 with TRBJ1-1; D perhaps matches TRBD1 (5 bases). Trimming took off 5 bases at V and 4 bases at J, with 15 bases between the two ends. Germline V gene sequence: CDR1 SGHRS, CDR2 YFSETQ. The CDR3 consists of 14 residues. Here the CDR3 DNA reads TGCGCCAGCAGTACCCGGGACCCAAGCACTGAAGCTTTCTTT. Protein sequence: CASSTRDPSTEAFF.

The chain carries TRBV7-2 and TRBJ1-2; D is unresolved. V shed 0 bases and J shed 6 bases, with 8 bases lying between them. Germline assignment: CDR1 SGHTA and CDR2 FQGNSA. The CDR3 runs 13 residues. The CDR3 here is CASSLARKNGYTF. The CDR3 bases are TGTGCCAGCAGCTTAGCGCGGAAAAATGGCTACACCTTC.

The V gene is TRBV25-1, the J gene TRBJ2-5; 10 bases match TRBD2. The CDR3 is made up of 15 amino acids. V lost 4 bases to trimming and J lost 4 bases; unmatched junction nucleotides: 6. CDR1 is MGHDK, CDR2 SYGVNS, per germline. CDR3 DNA sequence: TGTGCCAGCAGTGCGAGCGGGAGGGCCCGAGAGACCCAGTACTTC. Translating it yields CASSASGRARETQYF.

The CDR3: CASSFDVTPNQPQHF. The CDR3 DNA sequence: TGTGCCAGCAGTTTCGACGTAACCCCGAATCAGCCCCAGCATTTT. The chain couples TRBV12-3 or TRBV12-4 to TRBJ1-5; D uncertain. V lost 3 bases and J 4 bases, leaving 13 bases between the germline ends. The CDR3 covers 15 residues.

The CDR3 bases are TGCAGTGCTAGAACTCTAGTGGGGGCGATAAATGAGCAGTTCTTC. Its translation is CSARTLVGAINEQFF. The chain links TRBV20-1 to TRBJ2-1; D is perhaps TRBD1 (6 bases). The CDR3 has 15 amino acids. The germline V and J ends were trimmed by 2 bases and 7 bases, with 18 bases remaining between them. The germline CDR1 and CDR2 sequences are DFQATT and SNEGSKA (reference sequence).

This clonotype was recorded a few times. The chain has TRBV28 and TRBJ1-2, with D unresolved. The CDR3 is 14 residues long. The V end was cut by 4 bases, the J end by 1 base, with 10 bases between. Germline CDR1 and CDR2: MDHEN and SYDVKM. The CDR3 loop is CASSSTHVNYGYTF. The CDR3 DNA sequence: TGTGCCAGCAGTTCGACACACGTTAACTATGGCTACACCTTC.

The chain combines TRBV9 with TRBJ2-6, with D perhaps TRBD1 (6 bases). The CDR3 contains 18 residues. V lost 0 bases and J 0 bases, leaving 13 bases between the germline ends. Germline CDR1 is SGDLS and CDR2 is YYNGEE. Here the CDR3 reads CASSVEGGFSSGANVLTF. The CDR3 DNA reads TGTGCCAGCAGCGTAGAAGGGGGATTTAGCTCTGGGGCCAACGTCCTGACTTTC.